This T cell receptor beta chain was sequenced during a study of blood T cell repertoires in COVID-19. Study details: Both acute and convalescent COVID-19 samples were obtained from the United States, Italy and Spain. Sources were T cells, B-cell-depleted T cells, or PBMCs; the material itself was cDNA or gDNA.

The CDR3 runs to 15 residues. V shed 9 bases and J shed 4 bases, with 19 bases lying between them. The germline CDR1 and CDR2 sequences are MDHEN and SYDVKM. As handled by the study authors: Estimates of nucleated cell counts were drawn from the amplification of reference gene primers. Profiled with immunoSEQ multiplex PCR; TCRdb holds only in-frame clones, not every one. D and trimming come from the DNA, and the V and J calls and clone size come from that table. This table holds 350,000 to 450,000 clones, around 85% found once. The clonotype was recovered from a woman aged 18-29 years with acute or convalescent COVID-19. The chain uses TRBV28 and TRBJ1-5, with TRBD1 as a possible D gene (6 bases). Sequenced input: peripheral blood. The CDR3 spells CASSGAQLPNQPQHF. The CDR3 region has the DNA TGTGCCAGTTCAGGGGCCCAACTGCCTAATCAGCCCCAGCATTTT.